This T cell receptor (beta chain) was recorded in a study of early T cells in non-severe SARS-CoV-2 infection. Study background: Sequencing used unsorted whole-blood bulk RNA, so chains lack pairing.

Study-wide results and caveats: VDJdb-based matching was biased toward anti-spike CD8 responses and missed private and CD4 specificities.

Attached unique molecular identifiers marked individual cDNA molecules. TCRdb redid the calling of the 5' RACE reads with MiXCR, one entry per CDR3 protein. The table lists about 33,000 distinct CDR3 sequences, 5.5% to 8% of them singletons, with roughly 4.1% in the top ten. CDR1 and CDR2 (germline): GTSNPN, SVGIG (reference sequence). Trimming shortened V by 3 bases and J by 5 bases, and 11 bases separated the two germline ends. This CDR3 has 14 residues. This clonotype is labeled medium-sized. Antigen: not known. The chain has TRBV30 and TRBJ1-6; a possible D gene is TRBD1 (5 bases). The receptor was derived from an adult who was a healthcare worker with PCR-confirmed SARS-CoV-2 infection or an uninfected control (not recorded which). Sequenced input: whole blood. The CDR3 bases are TGTGCCTGGAGCGACCGAGGGGATAATTCACCCCTCCACTTT. It encodes CAWSDRGDNSPLHF.